These T cell receptor beta chains were read from a single sample in a study of blood T cell repertoires in COVID-19. Profiling relied on immunoSEQ multiplex PCR, and the TCRdb table lists in-frame clones only, not all of them. Among 250,000 to 350,000 clones listed, about 81% were seen once. Sequenced sample: peripheral blood. These receptors all come from a human donor with COVID-19, enrolled during active disease. The donor label of this sample is uncertain. Both conserved end residues are part of each CDR3. Fields, in order: V gene, D gene, clone size, CDR3 length, J gene, CDR3 DNA, CDR3 protein. D genes are given only for firm matches. Not every row has a clone size; where given, it reads once, few, many or a size class.

V: TRBV6-5
D: .
size: .
length: 15
J: TRBJ1-4
DNA: TGTGCCAGCACCCAACAGGGTGGTATTAATGAAAAACTGTTTTTT
CDR3: CASTQQGGINEKLFF

V: TRBV19
D: TRBD1
size: .
length: 15
J: TRBJ2-7
DNA: TGTGCCAGTAGTAGGGACAGGGGGCTCGGGTACGAGCAGTACTTC
CDR3: CASSRDRGLGYEQYF

V: TRBV28
D: TRBD1
size: few
length: 15
J: TRBJ2-3
DNA: TGTGCCAGCAGTTTTGGGACAGGGGGCACAGATACGCAGTATTTT
CDR3: CASSFGTGGTDTQYF

V: TRBV3-1/TRBV3-2
D: .
size: .
length: 19
J: TRBJ1-1
DNA: TGTGCCAGCAGCCAAGATTTGGGGCGGGGGGCATTCGGAAACACTGAAGCTTTCTTT
CDR3: CASSQDLGRGAFGNTEAFF

V: TRBV6-6
D: .
size: .
length: 16
J: TRBJ2-7
DNA: TGTGCCAGCAGTTACTTACAGGGTATTTTCTCCTACGAGCAGTACTTC
CDR3: CASSYLQGIFSYEQYF

V: TRBV5-4
D: TRBD1
size: .
length: 16
J: TRBJ1-2
DNA: TGTGCCAGCAGCCGTGGCCTGACAGGGGACGTCGGTGGCTACACCTTC
CDR3: CASSRGLTGDVGGYTF

V: TRBV11-3
D: TRBD2
size: .
length: 14
J: TRBJ2-1
DNA: TGTGCCAGCAGCTTAGTGCGGGGGAACAATGAGCAGTTCTTC
CDR3: CASSLVRGNNEQFF

V: TRBV6-5
D: .
size: once
length: 14
J: TRBJ1-4
DNA: TGTGCCAGCAGTAAGGGGCTGAGTAATGAAAAACTGTTTTTT
CDR3: CASSKGLSNEKLFF

V: TRBV7-3
D: TRBD2
size: .
length: 13
J: TRBJ2-2
DNA: TGTGCCAGCAGCTTCCTTAGCGGGAGGGAGCTGTTTTTT
CDR3: CASSFLSGRELFF

V: TRBV6-5
D: .
size: few
length: 16
J: TRBJ1-6
DNA: TGTGCCAGCAGTTACTCGTGGGGCCCACGTAATTCACCCCTCCACTTT
CDR3: CASSYSWGPRNSPLHF

V: TRBV7-2
D: TRBD2
size: .
length: 15
J: TRBJ2-7
DNA: TGTGCCAGCAGCTTAAGCGGGGGAGCGTTTTACGAGCAGTACTTC
CDR3: CASSLSGGAFYEQYF

V: TRBV10-3
D: TRBD1
size: .
length: 17
J: TRBJ1-1
DNA: TGTGCCATCAGTGAGTCGCCAGGGGGAATCATACCACGCGAAGCTTTCTTT
CDR3: CAISESPGGIIPREAFF

V: TRBV5-1
D: TRBD2
size: .
length: 15
J: TRBJ2-7
DNA: TGCGCCAGCAGCTTGGGCGCGGGAGGTATGTGGGAGCAGTACTTC
CDR3: CASSLGAGGMWEQYF

V: TRBV7-8
D: .
size: once
length: 15
J: TRBJ1-1
DNA: TGTGCCAGCAGCTTAGCTTGGCAGGCCAACACTGAAGCTTTCTTT
CDR3: CASSLAWQANTEAFF

V: TRBV12-3/TRBV12-4
D: .
size: .
length: 13
J: TRBJ1-3
DNA: TGTGCCAGCAGTTTAGTGACAGGAAACACCATATATTTT
CDR3: CASSLVTGNTIYF

V: TRBV7-2
D: .
size: .
length: 12
J: TRBJ1-6
DNA: TGTGCCAGCAGCTTCCGGAATTCACCCCTCCACTTT
CDR3: CASSFRNSPLHF

V: TRBV28
D: .
size: .
length: 14
J: TRBJ1-5
DNA: TGTGCCACCAGCCTACCGGGGGGAAATCAGCCCCAGCATTTT
CDR3: CATSLPGGNQPQHF

V: TRBV4-1
D: .
size: .
length: 13
J: TRBJ1-4
DNA: TGCGCCAGCAGCCAGGAGGGGCGAGAAAAACTGTTTTTT
CDR3: CASSQEGREKLFF

V: TRBV5-6
D: .
size: .
length: 14
J: TRBJ1-5
DNA: TGTGCCAGCAGCTTGGGGCCCGGGGGGCAGCCCCAGCATTTT
CDR3: CASSLGPGGQPQHF

V: TRBV29-1
D: .
size: .
length: 13
J: TRBJ1-1
DNA: TGCAGCGTTGATCGGGGGGGGAACGCTGAAGCTTTCTTT
CDR3: CSVDRGGNAEAFF

V: TRBV19
D: TRBD1
size: few
length: 17
J: TRBJ2-6
DNA: TGTGCCAGTAGTACGGGACAGTTTAACTCTGGGGCCAACGTCCTGACTTTC
CDR3: CASSTGQFNSGANVLTF

V: TRBV15
D: .
size: .
length: 14
J: TRBJ2-3
DNA: TGTGCCACCAGCAGAGATATCACAGCAGATACGCAGTATTTT
CDR3: CATSRDITADTQYF

V: TRBV7-9
D: .
size: .
length: 18
J: TRBJ1-4
DNA: TGTGCCAGCAGCACCTTGGCGGGGAGCAACCCAACTAATGAAAAACTGTTTTTT
CDR3: CASSTLAGSNPTNEKLFF

V: TRBV7-2
D: .
size: .
length: 14
J: TRBJ1-1
DNA: TGTGCCAGCAGCCGCGAGCGGTCCGGCACTGAAGCTTTCTTT
CDR3: CASSRERSGTEAFF